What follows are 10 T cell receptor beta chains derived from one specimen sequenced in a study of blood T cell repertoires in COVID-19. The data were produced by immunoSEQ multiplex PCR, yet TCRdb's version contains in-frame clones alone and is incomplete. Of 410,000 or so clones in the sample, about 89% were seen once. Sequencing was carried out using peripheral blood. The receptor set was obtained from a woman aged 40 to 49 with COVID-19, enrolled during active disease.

The CDR3 DNA is TGTGCCAGCAGTTCCCTAGCGGAGTTCCCCTACGAGCAGTACTTC. Translating it yields CASSSLAEFPYEQYF. V usage is TRBV6-5 and J usage is TRBJ2-7; TRBD2 agrees at 7 bases. V gave up 4 bases and J gave up 2 bases; unmatched junction bases: 8. The germline V gene has CDR1 MNHEY and CDR2 SVGAGI. The CDR3 is made up of 15 amino acids.

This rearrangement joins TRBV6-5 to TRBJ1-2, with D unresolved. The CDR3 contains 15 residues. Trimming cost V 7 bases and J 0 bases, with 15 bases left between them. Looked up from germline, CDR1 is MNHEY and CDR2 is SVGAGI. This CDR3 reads CASKKQNRPNYGYTF. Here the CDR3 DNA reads TGTGCCAGCAAGAAGCAGAACAGACCTAACTATGGCTACACCTTC.

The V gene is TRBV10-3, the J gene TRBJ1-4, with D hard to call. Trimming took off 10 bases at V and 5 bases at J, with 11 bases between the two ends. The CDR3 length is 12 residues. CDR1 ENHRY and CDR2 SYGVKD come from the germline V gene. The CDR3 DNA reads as TGTGCCACCGGGATTCAGAATGAAAAACTGTTTTTT. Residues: CATGIQNEKLFF.

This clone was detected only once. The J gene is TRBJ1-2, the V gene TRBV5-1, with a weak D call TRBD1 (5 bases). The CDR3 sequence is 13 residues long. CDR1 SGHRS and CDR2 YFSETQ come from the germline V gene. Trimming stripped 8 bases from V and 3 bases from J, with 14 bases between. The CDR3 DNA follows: TGCGCCAGTAAGAGCTGGGGGGACTATGGCTACACCTTC. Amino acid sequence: CASKSWGDYGYTF.

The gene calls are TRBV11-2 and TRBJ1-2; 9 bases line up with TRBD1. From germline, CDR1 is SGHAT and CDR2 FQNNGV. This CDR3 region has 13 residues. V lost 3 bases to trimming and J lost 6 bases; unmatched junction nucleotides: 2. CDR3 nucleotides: TGTGCCAGCAGCTTCGGGACAGGGAATGGCTACACCTTC. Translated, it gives CASSFGTGNGYTF.

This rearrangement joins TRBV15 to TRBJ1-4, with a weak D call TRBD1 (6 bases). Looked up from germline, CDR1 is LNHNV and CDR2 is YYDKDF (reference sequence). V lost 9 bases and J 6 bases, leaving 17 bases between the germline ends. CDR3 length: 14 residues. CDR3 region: CATTWGRGHEKLFF. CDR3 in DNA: TGTGCCACTACTTGGGGGCGCGGGCATGAAAAACTGTTTTTT.

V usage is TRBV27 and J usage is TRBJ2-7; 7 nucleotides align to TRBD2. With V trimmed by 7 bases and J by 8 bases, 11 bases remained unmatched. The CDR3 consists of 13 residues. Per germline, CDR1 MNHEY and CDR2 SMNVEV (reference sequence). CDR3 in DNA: TGTGCCAGCACCCTAGGCGGGAGCAGGAAGCAGTACTTC. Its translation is CASTLGGSRKQYF.

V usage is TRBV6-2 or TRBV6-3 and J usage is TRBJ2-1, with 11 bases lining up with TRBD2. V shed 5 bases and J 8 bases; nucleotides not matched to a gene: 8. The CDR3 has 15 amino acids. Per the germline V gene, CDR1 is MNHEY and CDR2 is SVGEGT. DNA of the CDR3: TGTGCCAGCAGTACAGCTAGCGGGAGGAGGGATGAGCAGTTCTTC. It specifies CASSTASGRRDEQFF.

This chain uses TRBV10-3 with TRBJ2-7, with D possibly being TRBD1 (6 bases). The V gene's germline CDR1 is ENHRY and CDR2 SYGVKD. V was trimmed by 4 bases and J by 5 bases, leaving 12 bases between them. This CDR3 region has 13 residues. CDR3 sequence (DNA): TGTGCCATCAGTGCCTACGCAGGGGACGAGCAGTACTTC. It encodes CAISAYAGDEQYF.

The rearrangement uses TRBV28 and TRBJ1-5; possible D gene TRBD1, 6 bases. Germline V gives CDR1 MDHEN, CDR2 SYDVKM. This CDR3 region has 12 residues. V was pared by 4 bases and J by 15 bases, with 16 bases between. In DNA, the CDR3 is TGTGCCAGCAGTTCCGCCGACAGGCTTTGGCATTTT. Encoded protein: CASSSADRLWHF.